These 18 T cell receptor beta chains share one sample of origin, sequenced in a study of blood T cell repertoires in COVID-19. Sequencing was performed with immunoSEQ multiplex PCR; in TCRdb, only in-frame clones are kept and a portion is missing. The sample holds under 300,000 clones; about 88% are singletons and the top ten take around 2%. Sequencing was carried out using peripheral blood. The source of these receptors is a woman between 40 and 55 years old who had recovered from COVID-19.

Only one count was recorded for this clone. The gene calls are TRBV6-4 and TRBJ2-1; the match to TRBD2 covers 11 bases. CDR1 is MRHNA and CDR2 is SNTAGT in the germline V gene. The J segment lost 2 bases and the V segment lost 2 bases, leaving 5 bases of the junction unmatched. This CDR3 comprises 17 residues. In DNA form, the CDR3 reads TGTGCCAGCAGTGACCGAACTAGCGGGGGTACCTACAATGAGCAGTTCTTC. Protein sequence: CASSDRTSGGTYNEQFF.

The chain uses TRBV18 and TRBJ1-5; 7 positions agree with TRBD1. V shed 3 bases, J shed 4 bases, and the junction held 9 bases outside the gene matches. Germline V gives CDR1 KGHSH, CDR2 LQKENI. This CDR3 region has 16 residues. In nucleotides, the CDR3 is TGTGCCAGCTCACCGATGGGACAGAGCTTTAATCAGCCCCAGCATTTT. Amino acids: CASSPMGQSFNQPQHF.

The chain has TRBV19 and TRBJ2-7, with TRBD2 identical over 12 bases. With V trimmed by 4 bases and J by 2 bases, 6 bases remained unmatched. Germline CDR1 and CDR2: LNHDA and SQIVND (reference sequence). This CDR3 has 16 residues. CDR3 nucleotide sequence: TGTGCCAGTAGTACCCTAACTAGCGGGAGGACCTACGAGCAGTACTTC. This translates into CASSTLTSGRTYEQYF.

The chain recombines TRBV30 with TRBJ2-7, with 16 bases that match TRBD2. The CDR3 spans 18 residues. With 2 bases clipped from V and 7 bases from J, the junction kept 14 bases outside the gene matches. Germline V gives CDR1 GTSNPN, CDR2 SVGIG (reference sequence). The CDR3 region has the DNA TGTGCCTGGAGTTTGTGGAAGGGACTAGCGGGGGGGCCGGAAGAGCAGTACTTC. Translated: CAWSLWKGLAGGPEEQYF.

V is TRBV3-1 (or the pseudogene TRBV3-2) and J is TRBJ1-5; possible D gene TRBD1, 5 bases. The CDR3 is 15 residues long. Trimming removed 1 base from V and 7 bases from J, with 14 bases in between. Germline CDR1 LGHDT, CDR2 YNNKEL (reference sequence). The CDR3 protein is CASSQGSRAWQPQHF. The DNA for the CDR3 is TGTGCCAGCAGCCAAGGAAGCAGGGCTTGGCAGCCCCAGCATTTT.

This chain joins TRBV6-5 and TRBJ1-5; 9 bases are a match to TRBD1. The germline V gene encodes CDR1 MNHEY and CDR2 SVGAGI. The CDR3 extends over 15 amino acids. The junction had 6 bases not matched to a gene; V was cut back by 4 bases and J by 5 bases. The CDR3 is CASSLRTGEDQPQHF. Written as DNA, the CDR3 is TGTGCCAGCAGTTTAAGGACAGGGGAGGATCAGCCCCAGCATTTT.

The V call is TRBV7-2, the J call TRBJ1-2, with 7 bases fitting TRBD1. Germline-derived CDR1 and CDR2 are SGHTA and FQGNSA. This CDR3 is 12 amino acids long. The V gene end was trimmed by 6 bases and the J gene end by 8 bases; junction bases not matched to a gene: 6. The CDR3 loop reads CASSPTGDGYTF. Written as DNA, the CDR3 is TGTGCCAGCAGTCCTACAGGGGACGGCTACACCTTC.

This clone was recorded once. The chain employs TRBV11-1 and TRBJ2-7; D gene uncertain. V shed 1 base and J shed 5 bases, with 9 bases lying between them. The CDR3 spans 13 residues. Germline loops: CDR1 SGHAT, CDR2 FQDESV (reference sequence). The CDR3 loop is CASSLEIGHEQYF. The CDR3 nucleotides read TGTGCCAGCAGCTTAGAAATTGGCCACGAGCAGTACTTC.

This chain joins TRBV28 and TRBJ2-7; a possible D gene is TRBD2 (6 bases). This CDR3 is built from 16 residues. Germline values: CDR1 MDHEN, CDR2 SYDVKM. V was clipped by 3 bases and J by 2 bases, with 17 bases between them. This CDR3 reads CASSLGRRGFTYEQYF. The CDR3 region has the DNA TGTGCCAGCAGTTTGGGGAGGAGGGGATTCACCTACGAGCAGTACTTC.

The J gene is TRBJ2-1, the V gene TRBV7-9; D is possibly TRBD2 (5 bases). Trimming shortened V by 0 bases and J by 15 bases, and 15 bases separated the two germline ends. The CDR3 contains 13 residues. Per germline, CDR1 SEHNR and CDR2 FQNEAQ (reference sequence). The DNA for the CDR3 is TGTGCCAGCAGCTTAGCCGAACTAGTCATTCCGTTCTTC. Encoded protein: CASSLAELVIPFF.

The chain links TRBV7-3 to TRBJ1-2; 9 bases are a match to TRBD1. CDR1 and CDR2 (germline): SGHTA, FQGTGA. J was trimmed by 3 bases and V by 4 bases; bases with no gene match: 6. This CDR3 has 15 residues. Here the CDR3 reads CASSWRRTGDYGYTF. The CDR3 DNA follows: TGTGCCAGCAGCTGGCGCCGGACAGGGGACTATGGCTACACCTTC.

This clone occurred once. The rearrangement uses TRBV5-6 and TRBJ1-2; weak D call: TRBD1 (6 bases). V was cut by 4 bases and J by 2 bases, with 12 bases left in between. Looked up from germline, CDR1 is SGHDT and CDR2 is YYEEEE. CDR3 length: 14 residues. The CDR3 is CASSRGGGNYGYTF. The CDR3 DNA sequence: TGTGCCAGCAGCCGGGGGGGCGGAAACTATGGCTACACCTTC. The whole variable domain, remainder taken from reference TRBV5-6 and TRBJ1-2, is DAGVTQSPTHLIKTRGQQVTLRCSPKSGHDTVSWYQQALGQGPQFIFQYYEEEERQRGNFPDRFSGHQFPNYSSELNVNALLLGDSALYLCASSRGGGNYGYTFGSGTRLTVV.

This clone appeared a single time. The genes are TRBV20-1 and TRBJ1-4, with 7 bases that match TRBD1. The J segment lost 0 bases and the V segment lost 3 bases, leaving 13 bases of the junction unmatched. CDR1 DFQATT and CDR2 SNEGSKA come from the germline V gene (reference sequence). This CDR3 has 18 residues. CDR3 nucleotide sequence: TGCAGTGCTAGTCGTGAGGACAGGCGAGTTGCAACTAATGAAAAACTGTTTTTT. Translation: CSASREDRRVATNEKLFF.

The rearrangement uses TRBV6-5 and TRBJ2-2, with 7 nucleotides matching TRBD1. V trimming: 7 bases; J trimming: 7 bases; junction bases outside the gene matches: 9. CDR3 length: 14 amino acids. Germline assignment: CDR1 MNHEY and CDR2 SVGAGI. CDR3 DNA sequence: TGTGCCAGCACCCGACAGGGCTTCGGCGGGGAGCTGTTTTTT. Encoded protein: CASTRQGFGGELFF.

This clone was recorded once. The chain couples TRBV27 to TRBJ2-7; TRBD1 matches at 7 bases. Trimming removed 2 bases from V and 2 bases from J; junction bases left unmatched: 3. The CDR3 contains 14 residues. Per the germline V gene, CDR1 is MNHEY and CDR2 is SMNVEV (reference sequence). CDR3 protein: CASSLLTGAYEQYF. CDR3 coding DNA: TGTGCCAGCAGTTTACTCACAGGGGCCTACGAGCAGTACTTC.

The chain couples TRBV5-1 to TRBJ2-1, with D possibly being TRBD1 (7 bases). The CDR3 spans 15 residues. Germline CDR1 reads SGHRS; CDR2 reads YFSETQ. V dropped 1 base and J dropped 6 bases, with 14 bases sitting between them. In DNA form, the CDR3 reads TGCGCCAGCAGCTTGTGGACAGGAGCGGGCAATGAGCAGTTCTTC. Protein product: CASSLWTGAGNEQFF.

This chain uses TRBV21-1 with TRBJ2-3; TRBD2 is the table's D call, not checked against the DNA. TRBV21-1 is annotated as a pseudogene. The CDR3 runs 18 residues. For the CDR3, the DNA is TGTGCCAGCAGCAAAGCGTTGGGGACTAGCGGGAGCGCAGATACGCAGTATTTT. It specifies CASSKALGTSGSADTQYF.

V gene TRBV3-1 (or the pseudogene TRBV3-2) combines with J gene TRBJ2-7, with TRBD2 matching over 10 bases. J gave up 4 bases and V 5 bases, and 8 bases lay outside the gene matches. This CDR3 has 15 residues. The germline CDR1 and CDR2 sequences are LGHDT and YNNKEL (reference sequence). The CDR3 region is CASSSPGLAIYEQYF. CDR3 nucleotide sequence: TGTGCCAGCAGCTCACCGGGACTAGCGATTTACGAGCAGTACTTC.